One and the same sample provided the 18 T cell receptor beta chains below, sequenced in a study of T cells in Graves' hyperthyroidism and ophthalmopathy. RNA transcripts provided the source from which TCR beta CDR3 regions were amplified. First-round RT-PCR targeting the TCR CDR3 was performed with the HTBI primer set. TCRdb re-called the multiplex PCR reads through MiXCR, storing one row per CDR3 protein. The sample consists of 500,000 to 650,000 distinct CDR3 sequences, 11% to 15% of them appearing once. The sequencing input was blood. These receptors were collected from a woman aged 40 to 50 with Graves' hyperthyroidism.

This clonotype was seen a handful of times. The CDR3 does not end in the conserved phenylalanine or tryptophan, so this is likely a read error. This sequence joins TRBV20-1 and TRBJ1-6; D gene uncertain. The V gene's germline CDR1 is DFQATT and CDR2 SNEGSKA (reference sequence). Trimming stripped 4 bases from V and 5 bases from J, with 9 bases between. The CDR3 sequence is 13 residues long. The CDR3 loop is CSAMAQNNSPLHS. The CDR3, as DNA: TGCAGTGCTATGGCGCAGAATAATTCACCCCTCCACTCT.

V usage is TRBV20-1 and J usage is TRBJ1-1; D ambiguous. V lost 0 bases, J lost 3 bases, and 14 bases lay in between. This CDR3 is built from 15 residues. Germline V gene sequence: CDR1 DFQATT, CDR2 SNEGSKA (reference sequence). The CDR3 DNA is TGCAGTGCTAGAGAGGCAAGTCGATTGGACACTGAAGCTTTCTTT. It yields the protein CSAREASRLDTEAFF.

This clonotype was recorded at least ten times. This chain uses TRBV2 with TRBJ2-1, with D possibly being TRBD2 (5 bases). The V end was cut by 2 bases, the J end by 13 bases, with 24 bases between. This CDR3 is built from 16 residues. The germline V gene encodes CDR1 SNHLY and CDR2 FYNNEI. This CDR3 is CASSEQSVGSGDAQFF. CDR3 DNA sequence: TGTGCCAGCAGTGAACAGTCGGTAGGCAGCGGAGACGCTCAGTTCTTC.

The chain carries TRBV20-1 and TRBJ2-3; 9 bases align to TRBD2. After removal of 5 bases from V and 5 bases from J, the junction contained 5 bases not matched to a gene. Germline CDR1 reads DFQATT; CDR2 reads SNEGSKA (reference sequence). The CDR3 consists of 13 residues. Written as DNA, the CDR3 is TGCAGTGCTCAAACGCGGGGGGGAGATACGCAGTATTTT. This translates into CSAQTRGGDTQYF.

On this clonotype: At one boundary the junction diverges from the germline segment, which might be a read error. The chain links TRBV4-1 to TRBJ1-6; tentatively, D is TRBD1 (6 bases). Germline V CDR1 and CDR2: MGHRA, YSYEKL. CDR3 size: 14 residues. This CDR3 is CASSLTGLNSPLHF. The CDR3 coding sequence is TGTGCCAGCAGCCTGACAGGCCTAAATTCACCCCTCCACTTT.

The gene calls are TRBV12-3 or TRBV12-4 and TRBJ1-5; 11 bases are shared with TRBD1. Unmatched junction bases numbered 5, after V lost 5 bases and J lost 2 bases. This CDR3 has 16 amino acids. The CDR3 DNA reads TGTGCCAGCAGTACCGGGACAGGGGGTGGCAATCAGCCCCAGCATTTT. Translated: CASSTGTGGGNQPQHF.

This clonotype showed up just a few times. This sequence joins TRBV9 and TRBJ2-2, with D tentatively TRBD2 (6 bases). The CDR3 is 14 amino acids. Trimming removed 3 bases from V and 8 bases from J, with 14 bases in between. Germline V gene sequence: CDR1 SGDLS, CDR2 YYNGEE. CDR3 in DNA: TGTGCCAGCAGCGCCACGACTAGTTTGGGGGAGCTGTTTTTT. Its protein is CASSATTSLGELFF.

The chain couples TRBV7-9 to TRBJ2-3, with D possibly called TRBD1 or TRBD2 (6 bases each). The CDR3 loop spans 17 amino acids. Trimming removed 1 base from V and 5 bases from J, with 19 bases in between. Germline V lookup: CDR1 SEHNR, CDR2 FQNEAQ (reference sequence). The chain's CDR3 is CASSLVQIGGRRDTQYF. In DNA, the CDR3 is TGTGCCAGCAGCTTAGTCCAAATTGGGGGGCGCCGAGATACGCAGTATTTT.

This chain links TRBV5-1 with TRBJ2-1; D is perhaps TRBD1 or TRBD2 (6 bases each). The CDR3 consists of 14 residues. V was shortened by 5 bases and J by 7 bases, with 16 bases between the two germline ends. Looked up from germline, CDR1 is SGHRS and CDR2 is YFSETQ. CDR3 residues: CASRGGRGGNEQFF. CDR3 coding DNA: TGCGCCAGCAGGGGGGGCAGGGGCGGGAATGAGCAGTTCTTC.

V usage is TRBV5-1 and J usage is TRBJ2-5; TRBD1 matches at 7 bases. V lost 2 bases to trimming and J lost 1 base; unmatched junction nucleotides: 2. Germline CDR1 is SGHRS and CDR2 is YFSETQ. The CDR3 consists of 14 residues. CDR3 sequence (DNA): TGCGCCAGCAGCTTCGGGGACAGCCAAGAGACCCAGTACTTC. It encodes CASSFGDSQETQYF.

For this clonotype: This clone may be a read error of a much larger clone one base away. The chain links TRBV7-2 to TRBJ2-3; 7 bases match TRBD2. The CDR3 spans 15 residues. Germline V CDR1 and CDR2: SGHTA, FQGNSA. CDR3 sequence (DNA): TGTGCCAGCAGCACCGGGACTACAAGCACAGATACGCAGTGTTTT. Translation: CASSTGTTSTDTQCF.

This clonotype was seen ten or more times. This chain's CDR3 is CASSSGLIGDIQYF. The CDR3 nucleotides are TGTGCCAGCAGTTCAGGGCTCATTGGTGACATTCAGTACTTC. This chain joins TRBV12-3 or TRBV12-4 and TRBJ2-4; maybe TRBD1 (5 bases). The length of the CDR3 is 14 residues. V was cut by 4 bases and J by 8 bases, with 15 bases left in between.

V is TRBV11-2 and J is TRBJ1-3, with no clear D. The V end was cut by 4 bases, the J end by 4 bases, with 5 bases between. The V gene's germline CDR1 is SGHAT and CDR2 FQNNGV. The CDR3 is 12 residues long. The CDR3 bases are TGTGCCAGCAGCTACCCAGGAAACACCATATATTTT. Translated: CASSYPGNTIYF.

This clonotype was seen ten or more times. The rearrangement links TRBV7-8 to TRBJ2-7; D is uncertain. V gave up 5 bases and J gave up 0 bases, with 17 bases separating them. Germline CDR1 reads SGHVS; CDR2 reads FQNEAQ. The CDR3 runs to 16 residues. Here the CDR3 reads CASSRFNGPSSYEQYF. The CDR3 DNA reads as TGTGCCAGCAGCCGTTTCAACGGTCCGAGCTCCTACGAGCAGTACTTC.

This clonotype was picked up many times. The chain joins TRBV2 to TRBJ1-5; D unclear. The CDR3 has 13 amino acids. V was shortened by 4 bases and J by 4 bases, with 8 bases between the two germline ends. In germline, CDR1 is SNHLY, CDR2 FYNNEI. DNA for the CDR3: TGTGCCAGCAGTGGCAGAGTGAATCAGCCCCAGCATTTT. Translation: CASSGRVNQPQHF.

This clonotype was detected only a few times. The chain uses TRBV5-1 and TRBJ2-3, with D tentatively TRBD2 (6 bases). In germline, CDR1 is SGHRS, CDR2 YFSETQ. V lost 0 bases, J lost 0 bases, and 11 bases lay in between. The CDR3 runs to 16 residues. The CDR3 loop reads CASSLGRGASTDTQYF. DNA of the CDR3: TGCGCCAGCAGCTTGGGGAGGGGCGCTAGCACAGATACGCAGTATTTT.

This clonotype has a count of ten or more. The CDR3 here is CASSPTSGRSEQYF. As DNA, the CDR3 is TGTGCCAGCAGTCCGACTAGCGGGAGGAGCGAGCAGTACTTC. The chain joins TRBV28 to TRBJ2-7; 13 bases are shared with TRBD2. J gave up 6 bases and V 5 bases, and 4 bases lay outside the gene matches. Germline-derived CDR1 and CDR2 are MDHEN and SYDVKM. This CDR3 region has 14 residues.

This clonotype was detected many times. The chain combines TRBV6-2 or TRBV6-3 with TRBJ2-2; 10 bases line up with TRBD2. The ends lost 2 bases at V and 4 bases at J; junction bases unmatched: 7. The CDR3 extends over 17 amino acids. CDR1 is MNHEY, CDR2 SVGEGT, per germline. In DNA, the CDR3 is TGTGCCAGCAGTTACGAAAGCGGGAGGGTTGCCACCGGGGAGCTGTTTTTT. This translates into CASSYESGRVATGELFF.